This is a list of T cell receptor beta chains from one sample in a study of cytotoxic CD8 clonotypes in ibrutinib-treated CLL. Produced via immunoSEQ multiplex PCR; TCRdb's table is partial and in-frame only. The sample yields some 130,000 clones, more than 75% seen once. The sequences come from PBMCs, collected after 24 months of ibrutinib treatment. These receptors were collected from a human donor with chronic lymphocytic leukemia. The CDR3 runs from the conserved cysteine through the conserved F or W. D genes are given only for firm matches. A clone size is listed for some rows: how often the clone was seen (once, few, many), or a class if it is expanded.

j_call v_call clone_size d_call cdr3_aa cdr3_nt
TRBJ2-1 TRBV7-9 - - CASSLGSAWGARNHEQFF TGTGCCAGCAGCTTAGGGTCCGCCTGGGGGGCGCGCAACCATGAGCAGTTCTTC
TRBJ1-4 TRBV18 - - CASSRALAATNEKLFF TGTGCCAGCTCACGTGCCCTTGCTGCAACTAATGAAAAACTGTTTTTT
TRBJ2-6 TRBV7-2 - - CASSPGQPGANVLTF TGTGCCAGCAGCCCAGGACAGCCTGGGGCCAACGTCCTGACTTTC
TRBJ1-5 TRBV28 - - CASSFADRWGPQHF TGTGCCAGCAGTTTCGCCGACCGCTGGGGTCCCCAGCATTTT
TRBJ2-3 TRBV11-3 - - CASSPQGTSTDTQYF TGTGCCAGCAGCCCACAGGGGACTAGCACAGATACGCAGTATTTT
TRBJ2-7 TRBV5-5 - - CASSLGTSFIDEQYF TGTGCCAGCAGCTTAGGCACCTCTTTTATCGACGAGCAGTACTTC
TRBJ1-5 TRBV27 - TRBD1 CASSLGGGGNQPQHF TGTGCCAGCAGTTTAGGAGGGGGCGGCAATCAGCCCCAGCATTTT
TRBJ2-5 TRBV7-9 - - CASSPRDFQETQYF TGTGCCAGCAGCCCCCGGGACTTTCAAGAGACCCAGTACTTC
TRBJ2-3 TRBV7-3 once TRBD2 CASSLGTSGPPDTQYF TGTGCCAGCAGCTTGGGGACTAGCGGGCCCCCAGATACGCAGTATTTT
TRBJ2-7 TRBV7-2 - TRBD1 CASSPAGTGSYEQYF TGTGCCAGCAGCCCTGCCGGGACAGGTTCCTACGAGCAGTACTTC
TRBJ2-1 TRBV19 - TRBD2 CASSPGVAGGPYNEQFF TGTGCCAGTAGCCCCGGGGTAGCGGGAGGTCCGTACAATGAGCAGTTCTTC
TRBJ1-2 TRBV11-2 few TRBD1 CASSLQDRSNYGYTF TGTGCCAGCAGCCTGCAGGACAGGTCTAACTATGGCTACACCTTC
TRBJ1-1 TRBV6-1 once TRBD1 CASKLDREGEAFF TGTGCCAGCAAACTGGACAGGGAGGGTGAAGCTTTCTTT
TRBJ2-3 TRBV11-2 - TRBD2 CASSLDWVSGSRGPDTQYF TGTGCCAGCAGCTTAGATTGGGTTAGCGGGAGTCGGGGGCCAGATACGCAGTATTTT
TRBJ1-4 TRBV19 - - CATNRGEKLFF TGTGCCACCAACCGGGGCGAAAAACTGTTTTTT
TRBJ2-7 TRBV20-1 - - CSARARDQQYF TGCAGTGCTAGGGCCAGGGACCAGCAGTACTTC
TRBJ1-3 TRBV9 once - CASSVVARRENTIYF TGTGCCAGCAGCGTAGTGGCACGACGGGAAAACACCATATATTTT
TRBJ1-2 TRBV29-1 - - CSVGGPVNYGYTF TGCAGCGTTGGGGGTCCAGTTAACTATGGCTACACCTTC
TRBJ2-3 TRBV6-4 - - CASSDGAGPGTDTQYF TGTGCCAGCAGTGACGGGGCGGGACCGGGCACAGATACGCAGTATTTT
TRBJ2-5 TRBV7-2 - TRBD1 CASSFLQGASGETQYF TGTGCCAGCAGCTTCCTACAGGGGGCAAGTGGAGAGACCCAGTACTTC
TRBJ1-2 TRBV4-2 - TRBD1 CASSQPGQGVSGGYTF TGTGCCAGCAGCCAACCGGGACAGGGGGTTTCAGGTGGCTACACCTTC
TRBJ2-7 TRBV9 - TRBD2 CASSPWGGTNEQYF TGTGCCAGCAGCCCCTGGGGGGGGACGAACGAGCAGTACTTC
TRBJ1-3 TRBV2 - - CASSPQVSGNTIYF TGTGCCAGCAGCCCACAGGTCTCTGGAAACACCATATATTTT
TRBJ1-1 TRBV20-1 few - CSATGNTEAFF TGCAGTGCTACGGGGAACACTGAAGCTTTCTTT
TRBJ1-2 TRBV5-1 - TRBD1 CASSPGQGGHGYTF TGCGCCAGCAGCCCCGGGCAGGGGGGCCATGGCTACACCTTC
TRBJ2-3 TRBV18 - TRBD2 CASSERNSGRADTQYF TGTGCCAGCTCAGAACGGAATAGCGGGAGGGCAGATACGCAGTATTTT
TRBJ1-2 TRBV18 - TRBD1 CASSPRDSPNYGYTF TGTGCCAGCTCACCACGGGACAGCCCGAACTATGGCTACACCTTC
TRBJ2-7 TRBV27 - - CASSPLSGPSPYEQYF TGTGCCAGCAGTCCCTTAAGTGGGCCGTCCCCCTACGAGCAGTACTTC
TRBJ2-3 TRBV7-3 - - CASSLFGGLGDTQYF TGTGCCAGCAGCTTATTTGGCGGCCTGGGGGATACGCAGTATTTT
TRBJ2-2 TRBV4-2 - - CASSQDGRVETGELFF TGTGCCAGCAGCCAAGATGGCAGGGTGGAAACCGGGGAGCTGTTTTTT
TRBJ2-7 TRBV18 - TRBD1 CASSARGREQYF TGTGCCAGCTCAGCCAGGGGGCGCGAGCAGTACTTC
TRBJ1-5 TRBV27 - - CASTSRTGNQPQHF TGTGCCAGCACCTCACGCACGGGCAATCAGCCCCAGCATTTT
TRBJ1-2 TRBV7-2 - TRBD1 CASSLTGQGDYGYTF TGTGCCAGCAGCTTAACAGGGCAGGGGGACTATGGCTACACCTTC
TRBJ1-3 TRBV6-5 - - CASSWPDRTQVYF TGTGCCAGCAGCTGGCCAGACCGGACGCAAGTGTATTTT
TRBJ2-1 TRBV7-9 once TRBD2 CASSFRLAVYNEQFF TGTGCCAGCAGCTTCAGGCTAGCGGTTTACAATGAGCAGTTCTTC
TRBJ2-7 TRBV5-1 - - CASSLGGYDYEQYF TGCGCCAGCAGCTTAGGCGGGTACGACTACGAGCAGTACTTC
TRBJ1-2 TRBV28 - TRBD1 CASTPPAPQGANYGYTF TGTGCCAGCACTCCTCCGGCCCCACAGGGGGCGAACTATGGCTACACCTTC
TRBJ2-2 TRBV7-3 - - CASRPTPDGELFF TGTGCCAGCAGGCCCACCCCTGACGGGGAGCTGTTTTTT
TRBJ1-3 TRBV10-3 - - CAISESHYRVSSGNTIYF TGTGCCATCAGTGAGAGCCATTACAGGGTCTCCTCTGGAAACACCATATATTTT
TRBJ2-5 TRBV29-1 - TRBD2 CSVRLAAQETQYF TGCAGCGTTCGACTAGCGGCCCAAGAGACCCAGTACTTC
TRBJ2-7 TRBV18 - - CASSPGPRSSYEQYF TGTGCCAGCTCACCGGGACCGAGGAGCTCCTACGAGCAGTACTTC
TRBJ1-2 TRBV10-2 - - CASSPGPHNYGYTF TGCGCCAGCAGTCCGGGACCGCATAACTATGGCTACACCTTC
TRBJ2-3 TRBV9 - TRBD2 CASSVGGTSADTQYF TGTGCCAGCAGCGTAGGAGGGACTAGCGCAGATACGCAGTATTTT
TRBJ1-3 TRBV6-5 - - CASSKTGGGRGIYF TGTGCCAGCAGCAAGACGGGGGGAGGCCGTGGCATATATTTT
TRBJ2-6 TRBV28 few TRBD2 CASRTGGPGANVLTF TGTGCCAGCCGGACGGGGGGGCCTGGGGCCAACGTCCTGACTTTC
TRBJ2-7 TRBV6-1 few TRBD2 CASSLGRAPYEQYF TGTGCCAGCAGCCTGGGGAGGGCCCCCTACGAGCAGTACTTC